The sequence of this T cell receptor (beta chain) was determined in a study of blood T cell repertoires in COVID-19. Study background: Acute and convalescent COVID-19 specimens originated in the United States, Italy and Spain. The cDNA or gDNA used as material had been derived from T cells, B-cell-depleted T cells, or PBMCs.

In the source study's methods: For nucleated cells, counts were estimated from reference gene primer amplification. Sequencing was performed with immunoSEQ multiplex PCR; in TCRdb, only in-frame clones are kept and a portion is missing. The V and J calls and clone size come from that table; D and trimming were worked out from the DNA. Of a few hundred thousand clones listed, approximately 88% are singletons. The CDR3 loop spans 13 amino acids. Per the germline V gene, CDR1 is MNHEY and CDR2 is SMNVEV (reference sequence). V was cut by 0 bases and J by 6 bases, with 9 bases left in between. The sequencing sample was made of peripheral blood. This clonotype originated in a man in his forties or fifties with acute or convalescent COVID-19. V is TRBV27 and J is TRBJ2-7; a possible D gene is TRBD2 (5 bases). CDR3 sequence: CASSLSLGGEQYF. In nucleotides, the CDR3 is TGTGCCAGCAGTTTATCGCTCGGAGGCGAGCAGTACTTC.